This T cell receptor (beta chain) was identified during a study of T cells in narcolepsy. With regard to this clone: The antigen remains unidentified.

Sequenced by immunoSEQ multiplex PCR; TCRdb stores in-frame clones only, minus some. The sample comprises around 39,000 clones, about 85% of which are singletons, and approximately 1.6% rests with the top ten. The CDR3 extends over 17 amino acids. Study observations and caveats: Reportedly, autoreactive clonotypes were serially detected in patients' blood but not controls'. Comparing one patient's CSF and blood CD4+ clonotypes highlighted HCRT- and TRIB2-specific autoreactive clonotypes.

The receptor comes from a human donor with narcolepsy. The sequencing input was CD45RA- memory CD4+ T cells from PBMCs. The V and J genes are TRBV21-1 and TRBJ1-2. TRBV21-1 is a documented pseudogene. The CDR3 here is CASSKPRDLLLYYGYTF. In nucleotides, the CDR3 is TGTGCCAGCAGCAAACCCCGGGACCTTTTACTGTACTATGGCTACACCTTC.